This TCR beta chain derives from a study of cytomegalovirus exposure and HLA in healthy donors. PCR amplification relied on 60 Vbeta primers (plus 13 Jbeta primers). Assay used: immunoSEQ multiplex PCR; TCRdb lists only in-frame clones, some missing. The sample carries about 110,000 clones, nearly 75% recorded once. This CDR3 has 15 amino acids. V lost 3 bases and J lost 7; bases outside the gene matches: 4. Germline lookup yields CDR1 LGHNA and CDR2 YSLEER. This sequence originates from a man in his thirties or forties in good health and CMV-seropositive. The sequencing sample was made of PBMCs. This chain connects TRBV4-3 to TRBJ1-6; 9 bases align to TRBD1. The CDR3 sequence is CASSHPGQGNSPLHF. As DNA, the CDR3 is TGCGCCAGCAGCCATCCGGGACAGGGAAATTCACCCCTCCACTTT.